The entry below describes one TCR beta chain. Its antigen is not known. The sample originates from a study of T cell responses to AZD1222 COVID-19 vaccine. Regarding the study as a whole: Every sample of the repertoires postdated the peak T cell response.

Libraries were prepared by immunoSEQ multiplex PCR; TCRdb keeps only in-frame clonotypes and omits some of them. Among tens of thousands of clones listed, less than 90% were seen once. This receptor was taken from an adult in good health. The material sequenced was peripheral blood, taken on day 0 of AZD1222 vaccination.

The CDR3 coding sequence is TGCAGCGTTGCGACTCTTTACAATGAGCAGTTCTTC. Translation: CSVATLYNEQFF. The chain has TRBV29-1 and TRBJ2-1; D not certain. The CDR3 loop spans 12 amino acids. Germline CDR1 SQVTM, CDR2 ANQGSEA. V was shortened by 4 bases and J by 4 bases, with 8 bases between the two germline ends.